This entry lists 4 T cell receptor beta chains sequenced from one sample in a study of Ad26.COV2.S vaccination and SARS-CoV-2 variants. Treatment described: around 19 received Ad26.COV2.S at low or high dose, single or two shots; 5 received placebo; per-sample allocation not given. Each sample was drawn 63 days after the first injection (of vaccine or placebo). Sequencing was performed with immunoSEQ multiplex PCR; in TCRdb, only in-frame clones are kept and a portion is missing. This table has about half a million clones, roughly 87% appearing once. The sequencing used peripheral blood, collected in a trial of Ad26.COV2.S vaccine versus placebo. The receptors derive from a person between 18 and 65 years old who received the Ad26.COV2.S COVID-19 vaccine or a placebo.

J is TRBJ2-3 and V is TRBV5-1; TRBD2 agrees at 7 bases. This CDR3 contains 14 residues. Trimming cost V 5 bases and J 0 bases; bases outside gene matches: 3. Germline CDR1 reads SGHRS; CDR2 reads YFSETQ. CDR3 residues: CASRGGTSTDTQYF. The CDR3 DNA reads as TGCGCCAGCAGGGGGGGGACTAGCACAGATACGCAGTATTTT. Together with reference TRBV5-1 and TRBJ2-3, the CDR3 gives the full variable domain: KAGVTQTPRYLIKTRGQQVTLSCSPISGHRSVSWYQQTPGQGLQFLFEYFSETQRNKGNFPGRFSGRQFSNSRSEMNVSTLELGDSALYLCASRGGTSTDTQYFGPGTRLTVL.

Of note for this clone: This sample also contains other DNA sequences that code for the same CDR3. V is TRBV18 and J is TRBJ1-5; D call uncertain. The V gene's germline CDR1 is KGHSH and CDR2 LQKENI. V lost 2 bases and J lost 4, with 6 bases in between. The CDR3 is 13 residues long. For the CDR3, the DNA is TGTGCCAGCTCACCAGGCAGAAATCAGCCCCAGCATTTT. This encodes CASSPGRNQPQHF.

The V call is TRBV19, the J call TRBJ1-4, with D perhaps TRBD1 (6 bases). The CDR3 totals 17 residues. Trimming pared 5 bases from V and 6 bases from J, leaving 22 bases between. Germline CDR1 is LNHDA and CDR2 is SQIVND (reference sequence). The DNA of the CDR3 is TGTGCCAGTAGTTATCAGTCGTGGGGGACACGGCATGAAAAACTGTTTTTT. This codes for CASSYQSWGTRHEKLFF.

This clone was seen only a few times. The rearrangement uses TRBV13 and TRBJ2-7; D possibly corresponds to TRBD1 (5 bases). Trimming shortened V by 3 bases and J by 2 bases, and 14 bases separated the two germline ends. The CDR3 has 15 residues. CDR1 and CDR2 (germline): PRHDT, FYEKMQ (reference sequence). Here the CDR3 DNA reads TGTGCCAGCAGCTTTCTGGAAAGGGGTACCTACGAGCAGTACTTC. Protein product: CASSFLERGTYEQYF.